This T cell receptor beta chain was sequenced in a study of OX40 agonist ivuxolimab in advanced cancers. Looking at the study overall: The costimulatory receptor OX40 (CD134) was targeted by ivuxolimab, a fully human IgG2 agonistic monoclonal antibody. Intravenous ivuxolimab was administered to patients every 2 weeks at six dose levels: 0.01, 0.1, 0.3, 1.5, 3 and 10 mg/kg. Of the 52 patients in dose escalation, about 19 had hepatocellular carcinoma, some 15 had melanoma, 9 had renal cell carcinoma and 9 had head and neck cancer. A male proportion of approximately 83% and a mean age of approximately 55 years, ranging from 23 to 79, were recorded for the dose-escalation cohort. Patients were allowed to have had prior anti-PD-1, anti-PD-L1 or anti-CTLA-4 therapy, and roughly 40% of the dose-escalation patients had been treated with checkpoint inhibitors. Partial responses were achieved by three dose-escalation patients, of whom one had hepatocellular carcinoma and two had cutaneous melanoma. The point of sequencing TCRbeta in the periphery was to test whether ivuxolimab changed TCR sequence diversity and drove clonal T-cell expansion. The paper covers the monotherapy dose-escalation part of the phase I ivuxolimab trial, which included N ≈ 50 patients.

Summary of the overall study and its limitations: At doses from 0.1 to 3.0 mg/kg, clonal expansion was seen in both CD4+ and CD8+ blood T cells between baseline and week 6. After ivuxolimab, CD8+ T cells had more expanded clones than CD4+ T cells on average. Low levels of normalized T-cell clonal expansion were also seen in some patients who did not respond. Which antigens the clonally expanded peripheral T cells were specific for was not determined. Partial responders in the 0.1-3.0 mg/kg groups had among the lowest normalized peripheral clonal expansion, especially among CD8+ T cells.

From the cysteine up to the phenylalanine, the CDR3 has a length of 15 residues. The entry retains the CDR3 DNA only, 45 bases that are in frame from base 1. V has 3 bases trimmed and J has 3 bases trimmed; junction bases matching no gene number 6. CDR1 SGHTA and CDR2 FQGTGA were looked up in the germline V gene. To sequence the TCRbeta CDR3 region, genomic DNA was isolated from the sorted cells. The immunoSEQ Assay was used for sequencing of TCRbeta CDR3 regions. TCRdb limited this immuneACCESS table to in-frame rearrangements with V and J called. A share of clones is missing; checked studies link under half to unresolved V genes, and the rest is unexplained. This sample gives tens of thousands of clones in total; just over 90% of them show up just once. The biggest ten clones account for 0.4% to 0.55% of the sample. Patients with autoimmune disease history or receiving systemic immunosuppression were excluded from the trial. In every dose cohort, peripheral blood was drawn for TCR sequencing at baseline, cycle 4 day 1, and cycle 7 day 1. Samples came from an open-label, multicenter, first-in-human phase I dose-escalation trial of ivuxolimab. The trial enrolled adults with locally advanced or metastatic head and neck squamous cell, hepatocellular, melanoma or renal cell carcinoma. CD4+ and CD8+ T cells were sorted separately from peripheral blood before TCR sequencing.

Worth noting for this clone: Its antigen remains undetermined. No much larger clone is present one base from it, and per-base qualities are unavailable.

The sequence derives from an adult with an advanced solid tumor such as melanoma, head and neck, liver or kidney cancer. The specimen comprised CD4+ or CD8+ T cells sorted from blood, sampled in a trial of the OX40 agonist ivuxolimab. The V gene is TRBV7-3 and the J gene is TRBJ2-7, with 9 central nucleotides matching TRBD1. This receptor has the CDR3 CASSFGAGQGYEQYF. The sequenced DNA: TGTGCCAGCAGCTTTGGCGCGGGACAGGGCTACGAGCAGTACTTC.